A selection of T cell receptor beta chains follows, all from one sample in a study of T cell responses to AZD1222 COVID-19 vaccine. Sequenced by immunoSEQ multiplex PCR; TCRdb stores in-frame clones only, minus some. Of under 200,000 clones in the sample, approximately 88% were seen once. Source: peripheral blood, taken 28 days after the second AZD1222 dose. These receptors all come from an adult who received the AZD1222 COVID-19 vaccine. The CDR3 runs from the conserved cysteine through the conserved F or W. A D gene is named only where the DNA matches it firmly. Rows may omit the clone size; those that give it use once, few, many or a size class.

NA TRBJ1-2 NA TRBV9 CACGGSNYGYTF TGTGCTTGCGGCGGCTCTAACTATGGCTACACCTTC
NA TRBJ1-2 NA TRBV3-1/TRBV3-2 CASSQVRAYGYTF TGTGCCAGCAGCCAAGTTCGGGCCTATGGCTACACCTTC
NA TRBJ1-5 NA TRBV6-2/TRBV6-3 CASSYFSRPPQHF TGTGCCAGCAGTTACTTTTCCCGGCCGCCCCAGCATTTT
NA TRBJ2-7 NA TRBV10-3 CALRRGSYEQYF TGTGCCCTCCGGAGGGGGTCCTACGAGCAGTACTTC
NA TRBJ2-7 NA TRBV10-3 CATQGGGSYEQYF TGTGCCACCCAGGGGGGAGGGTCCTACGAGCAGTACTTC
NA TRBJ1-2 TRBD1 TRBV7-9 CASSVTGTGGRYGYTF TGTGCCAGCAGCGTAACCGGGACAGGGGGAAGATATGGCTACACCTTC
NA TRBJ2-1 NA TRBV29-1 CSVDLLGINEQFF TGCAGCGTTGATCTCCTGGGGATCAATGAGCAGTTCTTC
NA TRBJ2-1 TRBD1 TRBV10-2 CASRTGGWNEQFF TGCGCCAGCAGGACAGGGGGCTGGAATGAGCAGTTCTTC
once TRBJ1-3 NA TRBV3-1/TRBV3-2 CASSQEGLSGNTIYF TGTGCCAGCAGCCAAGAGGGCCTCTCTGGAAACACCATATATTTT
NA TRBJ2-7 NA TRBV7-8 CASSLAGADEQYF TGTGCCAGCAGCTTAGCAGGGGCCGACGAGCAGTACTTC
NA TRBJ1-1 TRBD1 TRBV16 CASLYRGGGTEAFF TGTGCCAGCCTGTACAGGGGAGGAGGCACTGAAGCTTTCTTT
NA TRBJ2-7 NA TRBV5-8 CASSLGRYEQYF TGTGCCAGCAGCCTGGGCCGCTACGAGCAGTACTTC
few TRBJ2-2 NA TRBV7-8 CASIQKAGGELFF TGTGCCAGCATCCAAAAGGCGGGCGGGGAGCTGTTTTTT
NA TRBJ2-1 NA TRBV20-1 CSAQREDEQFF TGCAGTGCACAGAGGGAAGATGAGCAGTTCTTC
NA TRBJ2-1 TRBD1 TRBV5-1 CASSQSRGQGAYNEQFF TGCGCCAGCAGCCAATCGAGGGGACAGGGGGCCTACAATGAGCAGTTCTTC
NA TRBJ2-5 NA TRBV5-6 CASRNGHQETQYF TGTGCCAGCAGAAACGGGCACCAAGAGACCCAGTACTTC
NA TRBJ2-3 NA TRBV12-3/TRBV12-4 CASSLPADTQYF TGTGCCAGCAGTTTACCCGCTGATACGCAGTATTTT
NA TRBJ1-5 NA TRBV1 CTSSHRRGSNQPQHF TGCACCAGCAGCCACCGCCGGGGGAGCAATCAGCCCCAGCATTTT
once TRBJ1-5 NA TRBV6-6 CAAGGRAVGQPQHF TGTGCCGCGGGGGGGCGTGCGGTAGGTCAGCCCCAGCATTTT
once TRBJ1-2 NA TRBV20-1 CSARDQYGYTF TGCAGTGCTAGAGACCAGTATGGCTACACCTTC
NA TRBJ2-1 NA TRBV4-2 CASSQEAYYNEQFF TGTGCCAGCAGCCAAGAGGCTTACTACAATGAGCAGTTCTTC
NA TRBJ2-7 NA TRBV6-5 CASSYSDSREQYF TGTGCCAGCAGTTACTCTGACAGTCGCGAGCAGTACTTC
NA TRBJ2-2 NA TRBV10-3 CAIRVPEINTGELFF TGTGCCATCAGAGTCCCGGAGATTAACACCGGGGAGCTGTTTTTT
NA TRBJ1-2 NA TRBV5-8 CASSPPGTEFYGYTF TGTGCCAGCAGCCCCCCCGGGACGGAGTTCTATGGCTACACCTTC
NA TRBJ2-1 NA TRBV12-3/TRBV12-4 CASSLPPGDEQFF TGTGCCAGCAGTTTACCACCCGGCGATGAGCAGTTCTTC
NA TRBJ2-1 NA TRBV6-4 CASSAGAYNEQFF TGTGCCAGCAGTGCAGGGGCCTACAATGAGCAGTTCTTC
once TRBJ1-2 NA TRBV30 CAWSVRGTTPGYTF TGTGCCTGGAGTGTACGCGGGACAACCCCTGGCTACACCTTC
NA TRBJ2-2 NA TRBV11-3 CASSPSSRGTGELFF TGTGCCAGCAGCCCCTCCAGCAGGGGAACCGGGGAGCTGTTTTTT
NA TRBJ2-6 NA TRBV19 CASSKGSGANVLTF TGTGCCAGTAGTAAAGGGTCTGGGGCCAACGTCCTGACTTTC
once TRBJ2-2 NA TRBV4-2 CASSQEPFRTGTGELFF TGTGCCAGCAGCCAAGAGCCCTTTCGAACGGGCACCGGGGAGCTGTTTTTT
NA TRBJ1-5 NA TRBV3-1/TRBV3-2 CASSQDRQPQHF TGTGCCAGCAGCCAAGATCGACAGCCCCAGCATTTT
NA TRBJ2-3 NA TRBV6-2/TRBV6-3 CASSYATGNTDTQYF TGTGCCAGCAGTTACGCTACAGGGAACACAGATACGCAGTATTTT
NA TRBJ1-1 NA TRBV5-1 CASSGIQGSQVNTEAFF TGCGCCAGCAGCGGGATTCAGGGCTCCCAGGTGAACACTGAAGCTTTCTTT
NA TRBJ1-5 NA TRBV19 CASSIVGQYSNQPQHF TGTGCCAGTAGTATAGTAGGACAGTATAGCAATCAGCCCCAGCATTTT
few TRBJ2-1 NA TRBV5-8 CASSRSTGTAGGEQFF TGTGCCAGCAGCCGCTCGACCGGGACGGCCGGGGGTGAGCAGTTCTTC
once TRBJ1-2 NA TRBV30 CASGVNYGYTF TGTGCCTCAGGCGTCAACTATGGCTACACCTTC
NA TRBJ1-4 NA TRBV6-1 CASSELPGAEKLFF TGTGCCAGCAGTGAGCTCCCGGGAGCTGAAAAACTGTTTTTT
NA TRBJ1-4 NA TRBV7-9 CASSLSPGSREKLFF TGTGCCAGCAGCTTGTCGCCCGGGTCCAGGGAAAAACTGTTTTTT